This is a list of T cell receptor beta chains from one sample in a study of identifying expanded T cells in peripheral blood. Here immunoSEQ multiplex PCR was the method, and the copy in TCRdb shows in-frame clones only, minus some. The table includes approximately 130,000 clones, 65% to 90% detected once. Input material: blood. The receptors here all came from a person aged 18 to 75 in good health. Each CDR3 is given with its conserved first and last residue. Fields, in order: V gene, J gene, clone size, D gene, CDR3 length, CDR3 protein, CDR3 DNA. The D gene is left open where the match is weak. Only some rows state a clone size, as once, few, many or a class for expanded clones.

v_call: TRBV2; j_call: TRBJ1-3; clone_size: few; d_call: TRBD1; cdr3_length: 12; cdr3_aa: CASSSQGNTIYF; cdr3_nt: TGTGCCAGCAGTTCACAGGGGAACACCATATATTTT
v_call: TRBV5-1; j_call: TRBJ1-5; clone_size: once; d_call: .; cdr3_length: 15; cdr3_aa: CASSQGVVSSQPQHF; cdr3_nt: TGCGCCAGCAGCCAAGGGGTTGTTTCAAGTCAGCCCCAGCATTTT
v_call: TRBV2; j_call: TRBJ2-1; clone_size: once; d_call: TRBD2; cdr3_length: 15; cdr3_aa: CASRLGLARINEQFF; cdr3_nt: TGTGCCAGCAGGCTCGGACTAGCGCGTATCAATGAGCAGTTCTTC
v_call: TRBV5-6; j_call: TRBJ2-1; clone_size: .; d_call: TRBD1; cdr3_length: 16; cdr3_aa: CASSLLQGGSYNEQFF; cdr3_nt: TGTGCCAGCAGCTTACTACAGGGGGGATCCTACAATGAGCAGTTCTTC
v_call: TRBV30; j_call: TRBJ1-1; clone_size: .; d_call: .; cdr3_length: 13; cdr3_aa: CAWSGSLNTEAFF; cdr3_nt: TGTGCCTGGTCCGGGTCTCTGAACACTGAAGCTTTCTTT
v_call: TRBV7-9; j_call: TRBJ2-7; clone_size: .; d_call: .; cdr3_length: 13; cdr3_aa: CASSLMQGNEQYF; cdr3_nt: TGTGCCAGCAGCTTAATGCAGGGGAACGAGCAGTACTTC
v_call: TRBV4-2; j_call: TRBJ2-5; clone_size: .; d_call: TRBD2; cdr3_length: 15; cdr3_aa: CASSRGSGGAETQYF; cdr3_nt: TGTGCCAGCAGCCGAGGTAGCGGGGGGGCTGAGACCCAGTACTTC
v_call: TRBV6-4; j_call: TRBJ1-2; clone_size: .; d_call: .; cdr3_length: 14; cdr3_aa: CASSDRGLGYGYTF; cdr3_nt: TGTGCCAGCAGTGACAGGGGTCTAGGTTATGGCTACACCTTC
v_call: TRBV7-9; j_call: TRBJ2-7; clone_size: .; d_call: TRBD1; cdr3_length: 14; cdr3_aa: CASSPGTGVYEQYF; cdr3_nt: TGTGCCAGCAGCCCCGGGACAGGGGTCTACGAGCAGTACTTC
v_call: TRBV6-5; j_call: TRBJ2-5; clone_size: few; d_call: .; cdr3_length: 15; cdr3_aa: CASSYWQQGKETQYF; cdr3_nt: TGTGCCAGCAGTTACTGGCAGCAGGGCAAGGAGACCCAGTACTTC
v_call: TRBV18; j_call: TRBJ2-2; clone_size: .; d_call: .; cdr3_length: 16; cdr3_aa: CASSPMRGATTGELFF; cdr3_nt: TGTGCCAGCTCCCCCATGAGGGGGGCAACCACCGGGGAGCTGTTTTTT
v_call: TRBV14; j_call: TRBJ1-4; clone_size: .; d_call: .; cdr3_length: 14; cdr3_aa: CASSPRGGSEKLFF; cdr3_nt: TGTGCCAGCAGCCCCCGCGGGGGGAGTGAAAAACTGTTTTTT
v_call: TRBV19; j_call: TRBJ1-5; clone_size: .; d_call: TRBD1; cdr3_length: 14; cdr3_aa: CASSRTGKDQPQHF; cdr3_nt: TGTGCCAGTAGTAGGACAGGGAAAGATCAGCCCCAGCATTTT
v_call: TRBV7-3; j_call: TRBJ2-3; clone_size: .; d_call: TRBD2; cdr3_length: 17; cdr3_aa: CASSSQGGRAGTDTQYF; cdr3_nt: TGTGCCAGCAGCTCCCAGGGTGGGAGGGCTGGCACAGATACGCAGTATTTT
v_call: TRBV19; j_call: TRBJ2-4; clone_size: .; d_call: .; cdr3_length: 12; cdr3_aa: CASENRENIQYF; cdr3_nt: TGTGCCAGTGAAAACAGGGAAAACATTCAGTACTTC
v_call: TRBV19; j_call: TRBJ1-5; clone_size: .; d_call: TRBD1; cdr3_length: 12; cdr3_aa: CASGTADQPQHF; cdr3_nt: TGTGCCAGTGGGACAGCCGATCAGCCCCAGCATTTT
v_call: TRBV19; j_call: TRBJ2-7; clone_size: .; d_call: .; cdr3_length: 16; cdr3_aa: CASSPPGGQGAYEQYF; cdr3_nt: TGTGCCAGTAGTCCCCCAGGGGGGCAGGGGGCCTACGAGCAGTACTTC
v_call: TRBV13; j_call: TRBJ1-6; clone_size: .; d_call: .; cdr3_length: 17; cdr3_aa: CASSFNRDGWYNSPLHF; cdr3_nt: TGTGCCAGCAGCTTCAATCGGGATGGATGGTATAATTCACCCCTCCACTTT
v_call: TRBV6-1; j_call: TRBJ2-7; clone_size: .; d_call: .; cdr3_length: 16; cdr3_aa: CASSEGIQQAIYEQYF; cdr3_nt: TGTGCCAGCAGTGAAGGGATACAACAGGCGATTTACGAGCAGTACTTC
v_call: TRBV7-8; j_call: TRBJ2-3; clone_size: .; d_call: .; cdr3_length: 15; cdr3_aa: CASSLATVYTDTQYF; cdr3_nt: TGTGCCAGCAGCTTAGCGACAGTATACACAGATACGCAGTATTTT
v_call: TRBV25-1; j_call: TRBJ1-4; clone_size: once; d_call: .; cdr3_length: 15; cdr3_aa: CASSELGTTNEKLFF; cdr3_nt: TGTGCCAGCAGTGAATTAGGGACTACTAATGAAAAACTGTTTTTT
v_call: TRBV19; j_call: TRBJ2-7; clone_size: .; d_call: TRBD1; cdr3_length: 15; cdr3_aa: CASSLTGTGFDEQYF; cdr3_nt: TGTGCCAGTAGCTTAACCGGGACAGGGTTTGACGAGCAGTACTTC
v_call: TRBV19; j_call: TRBJ1-1; clone_size: .; d_call: .; cdr3_length: 13; cdr3_aa: CASSIGGFTEAFF; cdr3_nt: TGTGCCAGTAGTATAGGGGGGTTCACTGAAGCTTTCTTT
v_call: TRBV7-8; j_call: TRBJ2-7; clone_size: once; d_call: TRBD2; cdr3_length: 14; cdr3_aa: CASSREGRHHEQYF; cdr3_nt: TGTGCCAGTTCGCGGGAGGGCCGTCATCACGAGCAGTACTTC
v_call: TRBV9; j_call: TRBJ2-1; clone_size: .; d_call: TRBD2; cdr3_length: 16; cdr3_aa: CASSVEASGKHNEQFF; cdr3_nt: TGTGCCAGCAGCGTAGAGGCTAGCGGGAAACACAATGAGCAGTTCTTC
v_call: TRBV7-7; j_call: TRBJ2-3; clone_size: .; d_call: TRBD2; cdr3_length: 14; cdr3_aa: CASSDSGGADTQYF; cdr3_nt: TGTGCCAGCAGCGATAGCGGGGGGGCAGATACGCAGTATTTT
v_call: TRBV9; j_call: TRBJ2-1; clone_size: .; d_call: .; cdr3_length: 15; cdr3_aa: CASSVNGAGYNEQFF; cdr3_nt: TGTGCCAGCAGCGTAAACGGGGCCGGGTACAATGAGCAGTTCTTC
v_call: TRBV18; j_call: TRBJ2-7; clone_size: once; d_call: .; cdr3_length: 13; cdr3_aa: CASSPQGFHEQYF; cdr3_nt: TGTGCCAGCTCACCACAGGGGTTCCACGAGCAGTACTTC
v_call: TRBV12-2; j_call: TRBJ2-5; clone_size: .; d_call: .; cdr3_length: 15; cdr3_aa: CASRRPQGAQETQYF; cdr3_nt: TGCGCAAGTCGCCGACCTCAAGGGGCACAAGAGACCCAGTACTTC
v_call: TRBV28; j_call: TRBJ1-5; clone_size: .; d_call: .; cdr3_length: 11; cdr3_aa: CASSSRWPQHF; cdr3_nt: TGTGCCAGCAGTTCCCGTTGGCCCCAGCATTTT
v_call: TRBV6-6; j_call: TRBJ1-2; clone_size: .; d_call: .; cdr3_length: 14; cdr3_aa: CASMGGIINYGYTF; cdr3_nt: TGTGCCAGCATGGGCGGAATAATTAACTATGGCTACACCTTC
v_call: TRBV15; j_call: TRBJ2-5; clone_size: .; d_call: .; cdr3_length: 16; cdr3_aa: CATSTTWDSPVKTQYF; cdr3_nt: TGTGCCACCAGCACAACTTGGGACTCCCCAGTTAAGACCCAGTACTTC
v_call: TRBV4-1; j_call: TRBJ2-1; clone_size: .; d_call: .; cdr3_length: 15; cdr3_aa: CASSYPTDSYNEQFF; cdr3_nt: TGCGCCAGCAGCTATCCGACAGACTCCTACAATGAGCAGTTCTTC
v_call: TRBV9; j_call: TRBJ2-1; clone_size: .; d_call: .; cdr3_length: 16; cdr3_aa: CASSVGTGVVYNEQFF; cdr3_nt: TGTGCCAGCAGCGTAGGGACGGGAGTGGTTTACAATGAGCAGTTCTTC
v_call: TRBV7-9; j_call: TRBJ2-7; clone_size: once; d_call: .; cdr3_length: 13; cdr3_aa: CASSEKGPGEQYF; cdr3_nt: TGTGCCAGCAGCGAGAAGGGTCCGGGCGAGCAGTACTTC
v_call: TRBV27; j_call: TRBJ2-5; clone_size: .; d_call: .; cdr3_length: 15; cdr3_aa: CASSLSQGQGETQYF; cdr3_nt: TGTGCCAGCAGTTTATCACAGGGTCAGGGGGAGACCCAGTACTTC
v_call: TRBV6-5; j_call: TRBJ1-2; clone_size: few; d_call: .; cdr3_length: 16; cdr3_aa: CASSYIGGGFNYGYTF; cdr3_nt: TGTGCCAGCAGTTACATTGGGGGGGGATTTAACTATGGCTACACCTTC
v_call: TRBV7-9; j_call: TRBJ2-1; clone_size: .; d_call: .; cdr3_length: 15; cdr3_aa: CASSLGAEAYNEQFF; cdr3_nt: TGTGCCAGCAGCCTGGGTGCGGAGGCCTACAATGAGCAGTTCTTC
v_call: TRBV5-4; j_call: TRBJ2-3; clone_size: .; d_call: TRBD2; cdr3_length: 15; cdr3_aa: CASSLDSGRTDTQYF; cdr3_nt: TGTGCCAGCAGCTTAGATAGCGGGAGGACAGATACGCAGTATTTT
v_call: TRBV7-3; j_call: TRBJ2-3; clone_size: .; d_call: .; cdr3_length: 14; cdr3_aa: CASSLTEGVDTQYF; cdr3_nt: TGTGCCAGCAGCTTAACGGAGGGGGTGGATACGCAGTATTTT
v_call: TRBV11-2; j_call: TRBJ2-2; clone_size: few; d_call: .; cdr3_length: 16; cdr3_aa: CASSLLTGTDTGELFF; cdr3_nt: TGTGCCAGCAGCTTACTGACGGGGACGGACACCGGGGAGCTGTTTTTT
v_call: TRBV5-1; j_call: TRBJ2-1; clone_size: .; d_call: .; cdr3_length: 13; cdr3_aa: CASSFGQGNEQFF; cdr3_nt: TGCGCCAGCAGCTTTGGGCAGGGTAATGAGCAGTTCTTC
v_call: TRBV6-5; j_call: TRBJ2-1; clone_size: few; d_call: TRBD2; cdr3_length: 15; cdr3_aa: CASSTSGGRFNEQFF; cdr3_nt: TGTGCCAGCAGTACCTCGGGAGGAAGATTCAATGAGCAGTTCTTC
v_call: TRBV28; j_call: TRBJ1-1; clone_size: .; d_call: TRBD1; cdr3_length: 15; cdr3_aa: CASSSSGQGSTEAFF; cdr3_nt: TGTGCCAGCAGTTCGTCGGGACAGGGGTCCACTGAAGCTTTCTTT